This T cell receptor (beta chain) originates from a study of blood T cell repertoires in COVID-19. Study context: The United States, Italy and Spain supplied acute and convalescent COVID-19 samples.

Measured with immunoSEQ multiplex PCR; TCRdb has only the in-frame clones, and not every one. The sample lists 200,000 to 300,000 clones, 87% occurring once. The CDR3 spans 14 residues. The germline gives CDR1 LGHDT, CDR2 YNNKEL (reference sequence). V lost 4 bases, J lost 8 bases, and 7 bases stayed unmatched. The sequence derives from a man between 60 and 75 years old who had recovered from COVID-19. The sequenced sample was peripheral blood. This chain links TRBV3-1 (or the pseudogene TRBV3-2) with TRBJ1-4, with 7 nucleotides matching TRBD1. The CDR3 loop reads CASSRRQGEEKLFF. The CDR3 DNA is TGTGCCAGCAGCCGCCGACAGGGAGAAGAAAAACTGTTTTTT.